Presented here are 8 T cell receptor beta chains from one specimen sequenced in a study of blood T cell repertoires in COVID-19. TCRdb keeps only in-frame clones here, not all; method: immunoSEQ multiplex PCR. The sample lists tens of thousands of clones; over 75% were seen once. The sequencing sample was made of peripheral blood. All receptors derive from an elderly woman with acute or convalescent COVID-19.

The gene calls are TRBV7-2 and TRBJ1-5; D remains unclear. This CDR3 comprises 15 residues. V lost 4 bases to trimming and J lost 6 bases, with 16 bases between them. CDR1 is SGHTA and CDR2 is FQGNSA in the germline V gene. The CDR3 region has the DNA TGTGCCAGCAGCTCGGTAGTGTTCCCCCGTCAGCCCCAGCATTTT. Translating it yields CASSSVVFPRQPQHF.

A single count supports this clone. The chain uses TRBV24-1 and TRBJ2-2, with TRBD1 matching over 7 bases. V gave up 0 bases and J gave up 5 bases; unmatched junction bases: 8. Germline V gene data show CDR1 as KGHDR and CDR2 as SFDVKD. The CDR3 runs to 17 residues. CDR3 region: CATSDLRQGPLTGELFF. The CDR3 DNA is TGTGCCACCAGTGATTTGCGACAGGGCCCACTAACCGGGGAGCTGTTTTTT.

The rearrangement uses TRBV4-1 and TRBJ1-2; tentative D call: TRBD1 (6 bases). V shed 2 bases and J shed 5 bases, with 15 bases lying between them. CDR3 length: 15 residues. Germline CDR1 is MGHRA and CDR2 is YSYEKL. CDR3 nucleotides: TGCGCCAGCAGCCAACAAACAGGGAATTTTTATGGCTACACCTTC. This sequence encodes CASSQQTGNFYGYTF.

The V gene is TRBV9, the J gene TRBJ1-2; unclear D gene. This CDR3 contains 15 residues. Deletions cut 4 bases from V and 8 bases from J, with 21 bases between. CDR1 and CDR2 (germline): SGDLS, YYNGEE. CDR3 amino acids: CASSPERPSSRGYTF. The CDR3 region has the DNA TGTGCCAGCAGCCCAGAAAGACCATCCTCTAGGGGCTACACCTTC.

The gene calls are TRBV19 and TRBJ2-2, with D possibly TRBD1 on 6 matching bases. The length of the CDR3 is 14 residues. The germline gives CDR1 LNHDA, CDR2 SQIVND (reference sequence). V was cut by 8 bases and J by 2 bases, with 12 bases left in between. CDR3 in amino acids: CASGTGPNTGELFF. The DNA of the CDR3 is TGTGCCAGTGGTACAGGGCCCAACACCGGGGAGCTGTTTTTT.

The CDR3 region is CASSGDRRPNTEAFF. CDR3 nucleotides: TGTGCCAGTAGTGGGGACAGGCGACCAAACACTGAAGCTTTCTTT. The rearrangement joins TRBV19 to TRBJ1-1; TRBD1 matches 8 bases. This CDR3 has 15 residues. J was trimmed by 2 bases and V by 5 bases; bases with no gene match: 7. The germline CDR1 and CDR2 sequences are LNHDA and SQIVND (reference sequence).

J is TRBJ2-1 and V is TRBV12-3 or TRBV12-4; 8 nucleotides match TRBD2. There are 11 residues in the CDR3. The ends lost 3 bases at V and 15 bases at J; junction bases unmatched: 4. CDR3 protein: CASSLGTSLFF. CDR3 DNA sequence: TGTGCCAGCAGTTTGGGGACTAGTCTGTTCTTC.

J is TRBJ1-1 and V is TRBV3-1 (or the pseudogene TRBV3-2); no definite D call. The CDR3 consists of 13 residues. Germline V CDR1 and CDR2: LGHDT, YNNKEL (reference sequence). The ends were cut back, 2 bases at V and 4 bases at J, with 8 bases in the middle. CDR3 sequence: CASSQFHFTEAFF. CDR3 coding DNA: TGTGCCAGCAGCCAATTTCATTTCACTGAAGCTTTCTTT.